This T cell receptor (beta chain) emerged from a study of early T cells in non-severe SARS-CoV-2 infection. In TCRdb, the 5' RACE reads were re-called with MiXCR into one record per CDR3 protein. Counted here are 70,000 to 95,000 distinct CDR3 sequences, approximately 10% occurring once; the ten biggest clones make up 4.7%. This clonotype occurred many times. The material sequenced was whole blood. The TCR was taken from an adult who was a healthcare worker with PCR-confirmed SARS-CoV-2 infection or an uninfected control (not recorded which).

DNA for the CDR3: TGTGCCAGCAGCCCCGTGAGCGGGGGGGCCCGCGATACGCAGTATTTT. It encodes CASSPVSGGARDTQYF. The rearrangement joins TRBV7-3 to TRBJ2-3, with 10 bases that match TRBD2. Germline CDR1 and CDR2: SGHTA and FQGTGA. V gave up 5 bases and J gave up 6 bases; unmatched junction bases: 11. The CDR3 extends over 16 amino acids.